This T cell receptor (beta chain) came from a study of T cell responses to AZD1222 COVID-19 vaccine. Study-level results: Unmutated variant regions are reportedly targeted by nearly half of spike-specific TCRs. Clonal diversity was possibly underestimated, and the donors were mostly white British, with more females. Repertoire collection took place solely once the T cell response had peaked. Among vaccine-associated CD4 TCRs, coverage spanned spike, with dominance at 160-218 and 743-854.

The CDR3 totals 14 residues. With 0 bases removed from V and 5 bases from J, the gap between germline ends came to 5 bases. Germline assignment: CDR1 MNHEY and CDR2 SVGAGI. Concerning this clone: No antigen is known for it.

Data came from immunoSEQ multiplex PCR; TCRdb stores just in-frame clones and leaves some out. The sample lists approximately 150,000 clones, approximately 92% occurring once. The genes are TRBV6-5 and TRBJ1-6, with no clear D. This sample comprised peripheral blood, obtained on day 0 of AZD1222 vaccination. This TCR came from an adult in good health. The CDR3 protein is CASSYSFNNSPLHF. The CDR3 coding sequence is TGTGCCAGCAGTTACTCGTTTAATAATTCACCCCTCCACTTT.